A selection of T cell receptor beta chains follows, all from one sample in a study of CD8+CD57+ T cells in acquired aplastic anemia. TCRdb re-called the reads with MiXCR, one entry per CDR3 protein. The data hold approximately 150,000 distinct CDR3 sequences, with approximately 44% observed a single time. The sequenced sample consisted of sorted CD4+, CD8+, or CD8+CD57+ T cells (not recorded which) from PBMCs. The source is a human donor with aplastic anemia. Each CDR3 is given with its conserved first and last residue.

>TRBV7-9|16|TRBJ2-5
CASSRVGDPGVSSQYF
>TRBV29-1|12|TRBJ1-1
CSVETPNTEAFF
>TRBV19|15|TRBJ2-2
CASLLAGGHGGELFF
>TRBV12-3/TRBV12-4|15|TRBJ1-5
CASSPSGQLNQPQHF
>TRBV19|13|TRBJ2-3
CASRQGNTDTQYF
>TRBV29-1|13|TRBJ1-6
CSVTGGRDSPLHF
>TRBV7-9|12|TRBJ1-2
CASSPETGGYTF
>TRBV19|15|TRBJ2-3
CASSPRDERLDTQYF
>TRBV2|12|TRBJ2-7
CAAGQSSYEQYF
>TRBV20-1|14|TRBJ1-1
CSARDAAANTEAFF
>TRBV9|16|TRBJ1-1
CASSPRSNPGGTEAFF
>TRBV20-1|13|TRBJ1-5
CSAAPGGVQPQHF
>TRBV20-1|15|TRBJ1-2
CSANTGRSANYGYTF
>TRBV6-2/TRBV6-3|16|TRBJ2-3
CASSYLLSGGTDTQYF
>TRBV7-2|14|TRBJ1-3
CASTSRDSGNTIYF
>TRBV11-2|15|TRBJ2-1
CASSADRNPYNEQFF
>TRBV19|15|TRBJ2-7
CASSWTDRTDYEQYF
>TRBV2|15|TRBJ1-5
CASRQGLGTTRPQHF
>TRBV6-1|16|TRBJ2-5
CASSAHLAGGGETQYF
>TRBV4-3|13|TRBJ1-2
CASSQVGGYGYTF
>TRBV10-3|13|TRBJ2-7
CAIRTAQGLEQYF
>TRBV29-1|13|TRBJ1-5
CSVSGRGDQPQHF
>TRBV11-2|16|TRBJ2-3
CASSLEGAHSADTQYF
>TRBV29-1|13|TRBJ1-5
CSVQMGVNQPQHF
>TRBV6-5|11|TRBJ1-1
CASSYKGKAFF
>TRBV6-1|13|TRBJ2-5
CASRGGGQETQYF
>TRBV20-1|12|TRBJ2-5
CSARGGTGSQYF
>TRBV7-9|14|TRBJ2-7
CATYKAGALNEQYF
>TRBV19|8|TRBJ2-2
CASGELFF
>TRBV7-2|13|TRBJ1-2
CASSLDVNYGYTF
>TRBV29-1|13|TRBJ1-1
CSVGGSGTGEAFF
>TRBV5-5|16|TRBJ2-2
CASSLLSGGDTGELFF
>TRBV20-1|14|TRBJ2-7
CSASRVRVEGEQYF
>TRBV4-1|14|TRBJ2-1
CASSHGGFGNEQFF
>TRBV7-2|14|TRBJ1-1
CASSLARPRAEAFF
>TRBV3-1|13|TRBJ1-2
CASSQTGTYGYTF
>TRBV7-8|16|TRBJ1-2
CASSLLRDSKSYGYTF
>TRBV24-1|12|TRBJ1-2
CATSDLNTGYTF
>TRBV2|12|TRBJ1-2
CASRARRDGYTF
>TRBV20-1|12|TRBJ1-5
CSARRQGQPQHF
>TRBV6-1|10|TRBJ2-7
CASGAGEQYF
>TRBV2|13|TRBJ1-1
CASSSHPGGRAFF
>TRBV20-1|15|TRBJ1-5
CSAGQGGSGNQPQHF
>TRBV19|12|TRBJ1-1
CASSIDDGKAFF
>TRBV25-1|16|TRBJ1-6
CASSDSTQGAGSPLHF
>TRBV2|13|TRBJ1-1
CASRADRNTEALF
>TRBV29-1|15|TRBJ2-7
CSVEFWAGGTYEQYF
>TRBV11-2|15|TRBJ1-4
CASSPDLGGREKLFF
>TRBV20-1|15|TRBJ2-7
CSARDLSFSSYEQYF
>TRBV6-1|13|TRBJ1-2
CASSEILRRGYTF
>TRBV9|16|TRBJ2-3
CASSTRDTSSTDTQYF
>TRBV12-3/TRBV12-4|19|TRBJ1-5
CASSLFLDRGRLGNQPQHF
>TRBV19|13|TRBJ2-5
CASSTDLTGAQYF
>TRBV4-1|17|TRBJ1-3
CASSLSGSPLSGNTIYF
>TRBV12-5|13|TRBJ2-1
CASGPSSFDEQFF
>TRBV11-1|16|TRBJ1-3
CASSRQGFISGNTIYF
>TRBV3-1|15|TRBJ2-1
CASSQVWQGGNEQLF